This T cell receptor (beta chain) was found in a study of CD8 T cells in ankylosing spondylitis. Study outcomes and limitations: Several of the motif variants were reported before in synovial fluid and blood from reactive arthritis.

CDR1 and CDR2 from the germline V gene are SGDLS and YYNGEE. V was clipped by 3 bases and J by 2 bases; unmatched bases: 9. The CDR3 covers 16 residues. Comments on this clonotype: Its target is unknown.

TCRdb reprocessed the 5' RACE reads with MiXCR, giving one entry per CDR3 protein. There are about 52,000 distinct CDR3 sequences in the sample; about 7% occur only once, and over 6.5% lies in the top ten. This sequence was found in a female donor with ankylosing spondylitis or in good health (not recorded which). Sequencing input: blood, either unsorted or a sorted T cell fraction (not recorded which). The V call is TRBV9, the J call TRBJ1-1; 8 bases agree with TRBD1. The chain's CDR3 is CASSGGAAGGNTEAFF. DNA for the CDR3: TGTGCCAGCAGCGGGGGGGCCGCAGGGGGCAACACTGAAGCTTTCTTT.